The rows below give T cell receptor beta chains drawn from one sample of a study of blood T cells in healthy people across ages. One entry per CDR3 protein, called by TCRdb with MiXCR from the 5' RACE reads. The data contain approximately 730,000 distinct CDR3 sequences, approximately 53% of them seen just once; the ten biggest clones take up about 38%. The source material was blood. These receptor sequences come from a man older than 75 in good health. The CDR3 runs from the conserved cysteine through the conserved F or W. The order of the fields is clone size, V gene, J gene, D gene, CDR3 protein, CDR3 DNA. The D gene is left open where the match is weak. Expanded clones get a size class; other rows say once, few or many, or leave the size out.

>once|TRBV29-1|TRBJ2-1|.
CSVEGQAGNSYNEQFF
TGCAGCGTTGAAGGGCAGGCGGGGAATTCCTACAATGAGCAGTTCTTC
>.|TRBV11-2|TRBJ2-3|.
CASSLFRASPDRYAYF
TGTGCCAGCAGCTTATTTCGGGCAAGTCCGGACAGATACGCGTATTTT
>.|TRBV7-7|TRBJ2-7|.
CASSLGEHYEQYF
TGTGCCAGCAGCCTCGGGGAGCATTACGAGCAGTACTTC
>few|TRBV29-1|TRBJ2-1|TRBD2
CSVAGGRAANEQFF
TGCAGCGTCGCTGGCGGGAGGGCCGCCAATGAGCAGTTCTTC
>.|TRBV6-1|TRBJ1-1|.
CAGYSNTEAFF
TGTGCCGGGTACTCGAACACTGAAGCTTTCTTT
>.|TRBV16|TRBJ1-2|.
CASSHPGAGGYTF
TGTGCCAGCAGCCACCCAGGGGCAGGGGGCTACACCTTC
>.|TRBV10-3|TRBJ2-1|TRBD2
CAISDGLAGGDNERFF
TGTGCCATCAGTGACGGACTAGCGGGAGGAGATAATGAGCGGTTCTTC
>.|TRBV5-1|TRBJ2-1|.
CASSSTLPIEQFF
TGCGCCAGCAGCTCCACTCTCCCGATTGAGCAGTTCTTC
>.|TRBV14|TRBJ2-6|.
CASSQVLPSGANVLTF
TGTGCCAGCAGCCAAGTTCTCCCCTCTGGGGCCAACGTCCTGACTTTC
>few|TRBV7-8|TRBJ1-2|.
CASSLAISRGSANYGYTF
TGTGCCAGCAGCTTAGCGATCTCACGCGGGTCAGCTAACTATGGCTACACCTTC
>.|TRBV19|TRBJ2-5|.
CATSESVSVTQYF
TGTGCCACGTCAGAGTCGGTGTCAGTGACCCAGTACTTC
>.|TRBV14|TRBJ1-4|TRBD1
CASSQAGGVATNEKLFF
TGTGCCAGCAGCCAAGCAGGGGGAGTTGCGACTAATGAAAAACTGTTTTTT
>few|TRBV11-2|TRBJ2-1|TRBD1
CASSLLDRGGNEQFF
TGTGCCAGCAGTCTCCTGGACAGGGGTGGCAATGAGCAGTTCTTC
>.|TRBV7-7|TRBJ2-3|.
CASSADSTSTDTQYF
TGTGCTAGCAGCGCGGACTCCACTAGCACAGATACGCAGTATTTT
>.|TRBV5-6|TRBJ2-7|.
CASSGTGFSSYEQYF
TGTGCCAGCAGCGGAACAGGGTTTTCGTCCTACGAGCAGTACTTC
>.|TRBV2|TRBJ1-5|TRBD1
CASPSPRDRGQPQHF
TGTGCCAGCCCTAGCCCCCGGGACAGGGGTCAGCCCCAGCATTTT
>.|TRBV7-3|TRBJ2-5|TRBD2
CASSISGTRGGETQYF
TGTGCCAGCAGCATTTCCGGGACTCGCGGGGGAGAGACCCAGTACTTC
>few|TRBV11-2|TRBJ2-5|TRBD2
CASSLGALAGSTKETQYF
TGTGCCAGCAGCTTAGGGGCCCTAGCGGGAAGTACCAAAGAGACCCAGTACTTC
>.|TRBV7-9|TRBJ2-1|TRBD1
CASSLGGQGINEQFF
TGTGCCAGCAGCTTAGGAGGACAGGGCATTAATGAGCAGTTCTTC
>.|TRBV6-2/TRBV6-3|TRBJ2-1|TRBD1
CASSLFRDRPFF
TGTGCCAGCAGCCTATTCCGGGACAGGCCGTTCTTC
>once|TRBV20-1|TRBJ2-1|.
CSARGVAESYNEQFF
TGCAGTGCCAGGGGGGTAGCGGAGAGCTACAATGAGCAGTTCTTC
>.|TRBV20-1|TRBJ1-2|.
CSARGDYGYTF
TGCAGCGCCCGGGGGGACTATGGCTACACCTTC
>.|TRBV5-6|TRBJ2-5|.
CASSLEGTAPETQYF
TGTGCCAGCAGCTTGGAAGGCACGGCCCCAGAGACCCAGTACTTC
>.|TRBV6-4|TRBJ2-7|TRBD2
CASSREAGAYEQYF
TGTGCCAGCAGTAGGGAGGCGGGGGCCTACGAGCAGTACTTC
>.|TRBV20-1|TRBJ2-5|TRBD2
CSARDWLAVAETQYF
TGCAGTGCTAGAGATTGGCTAGCGGTAGCGGAGACCCAGTACTTC
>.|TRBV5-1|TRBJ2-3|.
CASSLGPTGADTQYF
TGCGCCAGCAGCCTCGGACCGACTGGGGCAGATACGCAGTATTTT
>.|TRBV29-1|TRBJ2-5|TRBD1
CSVVGTGGNQETQYF
TGCAGCGTTGTGGGGACAGGGGGTAACCAAGAGACCCAGTACTTC
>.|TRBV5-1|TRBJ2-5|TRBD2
CASSFSAGGKGNEQYF
TGCGCCAGCAGCTTTTCGGCGGGAGGGAAGGGCAATGAGCAGTACTTC
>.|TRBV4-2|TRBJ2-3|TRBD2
CASSQDRLAGGRDTQYF
TGTGCCAGCAGCCAAGATAGGCTAGCGGGAGGGCGAGATACGCAGTATTTT
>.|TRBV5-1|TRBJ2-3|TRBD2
CASSSDPSGRAIDTQYF
TGCGCCAGCAGCTCGGACCCTAGCGGGAGGGCCATAGATACGCAGTATTTT
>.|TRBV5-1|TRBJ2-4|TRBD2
CASSPGLLGTAGEQYF
TGCGCCAGCAGCCCGGGCCTGCTTGGGACGGCGGGAGAGCAGTACTTC
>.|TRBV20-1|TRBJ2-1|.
CSARDAPRYNEQFF
TGCAGTGCTAGAGATGCTCCCAGATACAATGAGCAGTTCTTC
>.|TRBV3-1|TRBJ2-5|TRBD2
CASRTSGSFWETQYF
TGTGCCAGCAGAACTAGCGGGAGCTTCTGGGAGACCCAGTACTTC
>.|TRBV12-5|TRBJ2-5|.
CASGPRTAWETQYF
TGTGCTAGTGGTCCCCGGACAGCCTGGGAGACCCAGTACTTC
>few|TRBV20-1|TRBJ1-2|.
CSARASWGRGLSRGGYTF
TGCAGTGCTAGAGCCAGTTGGGGCCGTGGGCTGAGTCGTGGTGGCTACACCTTC
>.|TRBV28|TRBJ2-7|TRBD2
CASAEYRGGSIEQYF
TGTGCCAGCGCCGAGTATAGGGGCGGGAGCATTGAGCAGTACTTC
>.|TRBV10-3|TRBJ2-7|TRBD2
CAISGRPGEQYF
TGTGCCATTAGCGGGAGGCCGGGCGAGCAGTACTTC
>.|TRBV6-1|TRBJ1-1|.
CATLTWTEAFF
TGTGCCACCCTTACATGGACTGAAGCTTTCTTT
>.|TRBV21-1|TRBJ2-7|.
CASSKNCSGRSYEQYF
TGTGCCAGCAGCAAAAATTGTTCGGGGAGGTCCTACGAGCAGTACTTC
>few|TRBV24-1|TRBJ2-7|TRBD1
CATSDRGQGNEQYF
TGTGCCACCAGTGATCGCGGACAGGGCAACGAGCAGTACTTC
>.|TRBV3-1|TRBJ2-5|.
CASSPNTFGETQYF
TGTGCCAGCAGCCCCAACACCTTTGGAGAGACCCAGTACTTC
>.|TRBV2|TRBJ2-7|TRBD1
CASRETGGAYEQYF
TGTGCCAGCAGGGAAACAGGGGGCGCCTACGAGCAGTACTTC
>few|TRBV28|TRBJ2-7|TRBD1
CASSMTGNSYEQYF
TGTGCCAGCAGTATGACAGGGAACTCCTACGAGCAGTACTTC
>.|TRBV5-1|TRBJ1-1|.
CASSFLSPTGNTEAFF
TGCGCCAGCAGCTTCCTAAGCCCCACAGGGAACACTGAAGCTTTCTTT
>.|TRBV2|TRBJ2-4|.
CASSEVEGRGIQYF
TGTGCCAGCAGTGAAGTGGAGGGAAGAGGCATTCAGTACTTC
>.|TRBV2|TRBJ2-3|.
CASTGTTRSTDTQYF
TGTGCCAGCACTGGGACCACCCGTAGCACAGATACGCAGTATTTT
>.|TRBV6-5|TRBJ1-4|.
CASRKPRTANEKLFF
TGTGCCAGCAGAAAACCGCGGACAGCTAATGAAAAACTGTTTTTT
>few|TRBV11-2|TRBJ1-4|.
CASSLDGQTSNEKLFF
TGTGCCAGCAGCTTAGATGGGCAGACATCTAATGAAAAACTGTTTTTT
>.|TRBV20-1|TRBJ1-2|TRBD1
CSARDPEGQGGYGYTF
TGCAGTGCTAGAGATCCGGAAGGACAGGGGGGTTATGGCTACACCTTC
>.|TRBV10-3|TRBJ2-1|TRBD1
CATWTGTYNEQFF
TGTGCCACCTGGACAGGAACATACAATGAGCAGTTCTTC